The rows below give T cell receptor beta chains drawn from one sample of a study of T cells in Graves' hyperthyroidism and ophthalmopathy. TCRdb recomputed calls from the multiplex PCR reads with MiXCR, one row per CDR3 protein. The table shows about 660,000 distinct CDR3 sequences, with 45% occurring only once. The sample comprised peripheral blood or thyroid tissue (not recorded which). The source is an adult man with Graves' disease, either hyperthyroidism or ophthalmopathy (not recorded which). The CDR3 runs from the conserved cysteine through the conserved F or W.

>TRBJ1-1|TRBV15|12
CATSRSDREAFF
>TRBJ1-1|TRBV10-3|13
CAISGGTSTEAFF
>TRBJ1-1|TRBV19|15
CASSYSASGNTEAFF
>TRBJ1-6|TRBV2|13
CASSTGTDTPLHF
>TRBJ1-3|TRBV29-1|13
CSVRQGRGYTIYF
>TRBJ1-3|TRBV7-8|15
CASSLAYGAGNTIYF
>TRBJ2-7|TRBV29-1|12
CSAWDNSYEQYF
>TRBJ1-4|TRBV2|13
CASSGGSNEKLFF
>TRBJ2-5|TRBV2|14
CATDNYGRIETQYF
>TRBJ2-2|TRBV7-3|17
CASSLTAAGARTGELFF
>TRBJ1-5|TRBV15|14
CATSRDQGTQPQHF
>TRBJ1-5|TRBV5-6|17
CASSLPQADPSNQPQHF
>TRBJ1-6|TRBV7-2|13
CASTPTSNQPLHF
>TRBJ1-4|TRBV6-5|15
CASSSPSKAFEKLFF
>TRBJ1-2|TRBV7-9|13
CASSQEKGYGYTF
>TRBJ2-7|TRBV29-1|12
CSVVVRTYEQYF
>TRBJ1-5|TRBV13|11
CASSARDYEHF
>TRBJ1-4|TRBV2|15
CASRSPGTANEKLFF
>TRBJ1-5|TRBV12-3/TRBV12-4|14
CASSPRDRVQPQHF
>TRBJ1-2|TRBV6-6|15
CASSEAVTGAYGYTF
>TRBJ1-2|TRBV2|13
CASSHSATHGYTF
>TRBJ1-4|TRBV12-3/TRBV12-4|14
CASASAGGGEKLFF
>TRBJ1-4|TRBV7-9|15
CASSLVQGLNEKLFF
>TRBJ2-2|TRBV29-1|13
CSVVTGGTGELFF
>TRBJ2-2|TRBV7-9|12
CASSGDDGELFF
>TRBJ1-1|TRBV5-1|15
CASSFNPTMNTEAFF
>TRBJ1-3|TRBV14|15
CASTQGSALEDTIYF
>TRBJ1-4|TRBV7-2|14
CASSFGPTNEKLFF
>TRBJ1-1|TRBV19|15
CASSTQGLKNTEAFF